This TCR beta chain was captured in a study of blood T cell repertoires in COVID-19. Across the study: PBMCs, B-cell-depleted T cells, or T cells provided the cDNA or gDNA that made up the material.

All recovered Cohort 3 donors got two negative PCRs, got clearance, or saw symptom resolution. TCRdb keeps only in-frame clones here, not all; method: immunoSEQ multiplex PCR. In the table there are a few hundred thousand clones, nearly 90% of which are singletons. The TCR sequence derives from a woman in her 30s who had recovered from COVID-19. The material sequenced was PBMCs or T cells enriched from blood (not recorded which).

Written as DNA, the CDR3 is TGTGCCAGCAGTTTACCCGCGGGTCATTGGGGATCAAAGAATCAGCCCCAGCATTTT. This sequence encodes CASSLPAGHWGSKNQPQHF. V and J are TRBV28 and TRBJ1-5; no clear D. The CDR3 runs 19 residues. V was shortened by 2 bases and J by 4 bases, with 24 bases between the two germline ends. Germline V gene sequence: CDR1 MDHEN, CDR2 SYDVKM.